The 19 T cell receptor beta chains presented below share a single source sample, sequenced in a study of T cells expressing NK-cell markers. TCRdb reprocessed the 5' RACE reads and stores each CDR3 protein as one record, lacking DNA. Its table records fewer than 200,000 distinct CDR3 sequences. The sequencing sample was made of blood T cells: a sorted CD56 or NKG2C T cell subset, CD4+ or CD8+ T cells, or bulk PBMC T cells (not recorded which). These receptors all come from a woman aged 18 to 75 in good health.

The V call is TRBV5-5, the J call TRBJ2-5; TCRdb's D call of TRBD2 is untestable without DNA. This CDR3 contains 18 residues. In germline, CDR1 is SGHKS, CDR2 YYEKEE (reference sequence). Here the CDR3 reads CASSLGTAGIGYQETQYF. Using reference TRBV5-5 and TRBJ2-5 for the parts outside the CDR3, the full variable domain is DAGVTQSPTHLIKTRGQQVTLRCSPISGHKSVSWYQQVLGQGPQFIFQYYEKEERGRGNFPDRFSARQFPNYSSELNVNALLLGDSALYLCASSLGTAGIGYQETQYFGPGTRLLVL.

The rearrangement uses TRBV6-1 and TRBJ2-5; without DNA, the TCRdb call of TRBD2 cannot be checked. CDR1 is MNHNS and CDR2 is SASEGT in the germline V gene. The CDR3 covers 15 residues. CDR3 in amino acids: CASSATPAGGETQYF.

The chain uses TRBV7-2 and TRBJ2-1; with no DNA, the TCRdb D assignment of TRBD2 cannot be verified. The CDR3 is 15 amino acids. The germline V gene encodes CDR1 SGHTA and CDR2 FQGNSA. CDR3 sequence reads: CASNPSSGAYNEQFF.

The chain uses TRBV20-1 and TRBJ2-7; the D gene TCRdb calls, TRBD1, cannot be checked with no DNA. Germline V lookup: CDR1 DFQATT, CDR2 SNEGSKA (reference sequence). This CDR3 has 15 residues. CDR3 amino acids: CSAEGRGAHSYEQYF.

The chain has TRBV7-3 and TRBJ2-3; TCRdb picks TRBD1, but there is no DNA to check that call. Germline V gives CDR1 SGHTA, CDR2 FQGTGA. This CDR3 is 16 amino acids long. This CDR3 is CASSQGQAPLTDTQYF. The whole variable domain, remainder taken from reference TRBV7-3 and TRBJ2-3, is GAGVSQTPSNKVTEKGKYVELRCDPISGHTALYWYRQSLGQGPEFLIYFQGTGAADDSGLPNDRFFAVRPEGSVSTLKIQRTERGDSAVYLCASSQGQAPLTDTQYFGPGTRLTVL.

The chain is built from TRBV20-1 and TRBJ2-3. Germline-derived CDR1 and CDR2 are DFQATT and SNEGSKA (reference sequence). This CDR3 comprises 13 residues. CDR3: CSASHPSTDTQYF.

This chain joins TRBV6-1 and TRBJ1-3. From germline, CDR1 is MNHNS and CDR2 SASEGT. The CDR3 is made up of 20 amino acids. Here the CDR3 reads CASSEIGRGRGANSGNTIYF.

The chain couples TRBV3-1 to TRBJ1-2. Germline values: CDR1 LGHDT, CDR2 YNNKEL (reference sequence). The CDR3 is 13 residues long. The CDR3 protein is CASSLNSEGGYTF.

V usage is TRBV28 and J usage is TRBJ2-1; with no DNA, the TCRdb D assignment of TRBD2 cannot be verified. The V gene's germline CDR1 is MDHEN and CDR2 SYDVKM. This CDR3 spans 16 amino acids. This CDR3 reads CASSLGLAGGSNEQFF.

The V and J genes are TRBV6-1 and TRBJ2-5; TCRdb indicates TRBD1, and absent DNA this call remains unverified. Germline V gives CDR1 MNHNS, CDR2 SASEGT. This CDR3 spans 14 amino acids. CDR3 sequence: CASSEGQIGETQYF.

This CDR3 reads CASRSSGMGTGELFF. This sequence joins TRBV5-5 and TRBJ2-2; TCRdb's D call, TRBD2, is unchecked because there is no DNA. This CDR3 is 15 amino acids long. Per the germline V gene, CDR1 is SGHKS and CDR2 is YYEKEE (reference sequence).

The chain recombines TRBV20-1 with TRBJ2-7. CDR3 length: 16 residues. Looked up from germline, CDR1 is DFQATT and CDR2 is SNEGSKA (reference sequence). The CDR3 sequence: CSARDPLAGDSYEQYF.

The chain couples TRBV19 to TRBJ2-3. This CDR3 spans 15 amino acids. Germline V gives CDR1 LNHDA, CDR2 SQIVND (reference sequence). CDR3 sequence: CASSIGTANTDTQYF. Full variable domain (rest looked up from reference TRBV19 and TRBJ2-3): DGGITQSPKYLFRKEGQNVTLSCEQNLNHDAMYWYRQDPGQGLRLIYYSQIVNDFQKGDIAEGYSVSREKKESFPLTVTSAQKNPTAFYLCASSIGTANTDTQYFGPGTRLTVL.

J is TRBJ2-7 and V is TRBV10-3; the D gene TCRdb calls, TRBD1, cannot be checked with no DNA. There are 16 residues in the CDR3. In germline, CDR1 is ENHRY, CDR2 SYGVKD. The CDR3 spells CAINAGSGAPSYEQYF.

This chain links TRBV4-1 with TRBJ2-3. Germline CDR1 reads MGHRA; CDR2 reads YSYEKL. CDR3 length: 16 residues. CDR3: CASSQDHSRSTDTQYF.

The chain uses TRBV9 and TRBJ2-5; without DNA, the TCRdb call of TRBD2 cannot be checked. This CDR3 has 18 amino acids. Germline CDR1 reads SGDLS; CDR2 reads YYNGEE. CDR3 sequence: CASSVAPQGGGLQETQYF.

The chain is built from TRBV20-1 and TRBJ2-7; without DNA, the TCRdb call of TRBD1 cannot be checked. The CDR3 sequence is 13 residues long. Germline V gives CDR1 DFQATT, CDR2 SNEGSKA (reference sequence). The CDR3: CSASGGSSYEQYF.

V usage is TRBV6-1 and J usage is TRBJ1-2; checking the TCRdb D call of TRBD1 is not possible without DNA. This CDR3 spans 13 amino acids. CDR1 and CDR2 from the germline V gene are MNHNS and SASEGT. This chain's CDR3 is CASRTGTFYGYTF.

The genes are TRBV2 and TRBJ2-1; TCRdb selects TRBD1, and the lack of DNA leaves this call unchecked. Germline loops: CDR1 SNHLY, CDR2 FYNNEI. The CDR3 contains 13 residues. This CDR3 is CATRQGRDNEQFF. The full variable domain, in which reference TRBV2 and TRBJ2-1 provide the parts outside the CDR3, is EPEVTQTPSHQVTQMGQEVILRCVPISNHLYFYWYRQILGQKVEFLVSFYNNEISEKSEIFDDQFSVERPDGSNFTLKIRSTKLEDSAMYFCATRQGRDNEQFFGPGTRLTVL.